This TCR beta chain was identified in a study of CD8+ T cells in alopecia areata. Study results and limitations: Sharing of TCR sequences between patients (possibly for HLA-related reasons) was less clear than in mice.

The treatment here: oral pan-JAK inhibitor, 5-10 mg twice daily. RNA extraction was followed by reverse transcription into cDNA, which acted as the sequencing template. Generated by immunoSEQ multiplex PCR, the TCRdb table keeps only in-frame clones and is missing some. The sample has roughly 120,000 clones, 58% seen once. The sample holds one count of this clone. Its target is not known. Germline V gene lookup returns CDR1 SGHTA and CDR2 FQGNSA. Trimming took off 5 bases at V and 7 bases at J, with 16 bases between the two ends. This CDR3 spans 14 amino acids. The sequence derives from a human donor with alopecia areata. The J gene is TRBJ2-3, the V gene TRBV7-2; D unresolved. The sequencing here drew on CD8+ T cells sorted from blood, taken at week 4, from a patient treated with tofacitinib. CDR3 residues: CASSQDLGVYTQYF. CDR3 nucleotides: TGTGCCAGCAGCCAAGATTTAGGTGTCTATACGCAGTATTTT.